The 22 T cell receptor beta chains in this list originate from one sample, sequenced in a study of a mutant IDH1 vaccine in newly diagnosed glioma. TCRdb's table, derived via immunoSEQ multiplex PCR, lists solely in-frame clones and lacks some. The sample includes around 15,000 clones, around 91% of them seen just once. Time point here: baseline, week 1 (first vaccination visit). Treatment defined: pre-vaccination baseline after standard-of-care therapy. The starting material was PBMCs, obtained from a glioma patient treated with radiotherapy, temozolomide or both. These receptors were collected from a woman in her thirties or forties with glioma. Some clones in this sample may be carry-over from other donors' samples.

J is TRBJ2-4 and V is TRBV2; D assignment may be TRBD1 or TRBD2 (5 bases each). Deletions cut 4 bases from V and 9 bases from J, with 10 bases between. The CDR3 is 12 amino acids. The germline CDR1 and CDR2 sequences are SNHLY and FYNNEI. CDR3 DNA: TGTGCCAGCAGTGCACGAGGGACCATTCAGTACTTC. Translation: CASSARGTIQYF.

The V call is TRBV5-1, the J call TRBJ2-5, with D perhaps TRBD1 (6 bases). The CDR3 covers 15 residues. Germline V gene data show CDR1 as SGHRS and CDR2 as YFSETQ. The V and J ends lost 4 bases and 2 bases respectively, with 15 bases between them. The CDR3 here is CASSPAGQGQETQYF. The CDR3 coding sequence is TGCGCCAGCAGCCCCGCGGGCCAGGGGCAAGAGACCCAGTACTTC.

This sequence joins TRBV5-1 and TRBJ1-5, with D unclear. This CDR3 region has 14 residues. Trimming cost V 0 bases and J 6 bases, with 10 bases left between them. Germline V lookup: CDR1 SGHRS, CDR2 YFSETQ. DNA for the CDR3: TGCGCCAGCAGCTTGGCGGTGGGGAGTCAGCCCCAGCATTTT. Protein: CASSLAVGSQPQHF.

The rearrangement links TRBV5-6 to TRBJ2-7, with 8 bases matching TRBD1. Germline V gene sequence: CDR1 SGHDT, CDR2 YYEEEE. CDR3 size: 15 residues. V shed 5 bases and J 2 bases; nucleotides not matched to a gene: 9. The CDR3 coding sequence is TGTGCCAGCAGTAAAACCGGGACAGGCCCCTACGAGCAGTACTTC. Translation gives CASSKTGTGPYEQYF.

The chain employs TRBV6-6 and TRBJ2-7; 11 bases fit TRBD2. The CDR3 loop spans 15 amino acids. Germline trimming cut 0 bases from V and 4 bases from J; bases unmatched to any gene: 2. The germline V gene has CDR1 MNHNY and CDR2 SVGAGI (reference sequence). For the CDR3, the DNA is TGTGCCAGCAGTTACTCGGCTAGCGGGAGGTACGAGCAGTACTTC. Encoded protein: CASSYSASGRYEQYF.

A single count supports this clone. This chain links TRBV6-1 with TRBJ2-3; possible D gene TRBD2, 6 bases. The CDR3 spans 17 residues. The V gene lost 4 bases and the J gene lost 1 base, with 18 bases spanning the gap. The germline V gene encodes CDR1 MNHNS and CDR2 SASEGT. Written as DNA, the CDR3 is TGTGCCAGCAGTGGCCGGGACTGGGTTACGGGCACAGATACGCAGTATTTT. Translated: CASSGRDWVTGTDTQYF.

The J gene is TRBJ2-7, the V gene TRBV5-4; 11 bases are shared with TRBD1. The CDR3 contains 14 residues. The V gene end was trimmed by 4 bases and the J gene end by 7 bases; junction bases not matched to a gene: 7. Germline CDR1 is SGHNT and CDR2 is YYREEE (reference sequence). CDR3 loop: CASSPGQGAREQYF. CDR3 nucleotide sequence: TGTGCCAGCAGCCCAGGACAGGGGGCGCGGGAGCAGTACTTC.

The J gene is TRBJ2-2, the V gene TRBV7-9, with D perhaps TRBD1 (6 bases). Germline V gene lookup returns CDR1 SEHNR and CDR2 FQNEAQ (reference sequence). The CDR3 sequence is 13 residues long. Between the trimmed V and J ends, which lost 6 bases and 5 bases, there was a span of 10 bases. The CDR3 loop is CASSIQGTGELFF. The DNA for the CDR3 is TGTGCCAGCAGTATACAGGGAACCGGGGAGCTGTTTTTT.

The rearrangement joins TRBV6-6 to TRBJ1-1, with a weak D call TRBD1 (5 bases). V lost 7 bases and J lost 13, with 31 bases in between. CDR3 size: 16 residues. Germline V CDR1 and CDR2: MNHNY, SVGAGI (reference sequence). The CDR3, as DNA: TGTGCCAGCACAGTTAACCCCACGGGCCCATCAGGGTGGGGTTTCTTT. Encoded protein: CASTVNPTGPSGWGFF.

This clone was counted once. The genes are TRBV2 and TRBJ1-4, with a tentative D call TRBD1 (5 bases). Germline-derived CDR1 and CDR2 are SNHLY and FYNNEI. V lost 5 bases and J lost 7, with 20 bases in between. The CDR3 runs to 16 residues. CDR3 sequence (DNA): TGTGCCAGCAGTAACCTCCGGCGTGGGGGATTTGAAAAACTGTTTTTT. Protein sequence: CASSNLRRGGFEKLFF. The full variable domain, rest sourced from reference TRBV2 and TRBJ1-4, is EPEVTQTPSHQVTQMGQEVILRCVPISNHLYFYWYRQILGQKVEFLVSFYNNEISEKSEIFDDQFSVERPDGSNFTLKIRSTKLEDSAMYFCASSNLRRGGFEKLFFGSGTQLSVL.

The chain carries TRBV7-9 and TRBJ1-2; D possibly corresponds to TRBD1 (5 bases). This CDR3 region has 13 residues. CDR1 SEHNR and CDR2 FQNEAQ come from the germline V gene (reference sequence). The V gene lost 2 bases and the J gene lost 8 bases, with 12 bases spanning the gap. Here the CDR3 reads CASSLRGDGGYTF. The CDR3 DNA reads TGTGCCAGCAGCTTAAGGGGAGACGGGGGCTACACCTTC.

The chain joins TRBV29-1 to TRBJ2-7, with D unresolved. The CDR3 runs to 12 residues. Germline-derived CDR1 and CDR2 are SQVTM and ANQGSEA. The V gene lost 4 bases and the J gene lost 2 bases, with 9 bases spanning the gap. CDR3: CSVGYRTYEQYF. Here the CDR3 DNA reads TGCAGCGTTGGTTACCGAACCTACGAGCAGTACTTC.

The table lists this clone with a few counts. V and J are TRBV6-1 and TRBJ2-7, with 14 nucleotides matching TRBD2. V dropped 4 bases and J dropped 5; count of bases not matched to a gene: 4. This CDR3 spans 15 amino acids. Germline V gene sequence: CDR1 MNHNS, CDR2 SASEGT. DNA of the CDR3: TGTGCCAGCAGTGGACTAGCGGGAGGGAGCGACGAGCAGTACTTC. Encoded protein: CASSGLAGGSDEQYF.

The chain joins TRBV6-6 to TRBJ2-3, with 10 bases matching TRBD2. The CDR3 is 15 residues long. V shed 2 bases, J shed 3 bases, and the junction held 2 bases outside the gene matches. Per the germline V gene, CDR1 is MNHNY and CDR2 is SVGAGI (reference sequence). CDR3 in DNA: TGTGCCAGCAGTTACGGGACTAGCGATACAGATACGCAGTATTTT. Its translation: CASSYGTSDTDTQYF.

The J gene is TRBJ2-5, the V gene TRBV4-1, with D unclear. There are 13 residues in the CDR3. CDR1 MGHRA and CDR2 YSYEKL come from the germline V gene. V lost 1 base and J 3 bases, leaving 6 bases between the germline ends. Here the CDR3 DNA reads TGCGCCAGCAGCCAAGCAATAGAAGAGACCCAGTACTTC. This gives the protein CASSQAIEETQYF.

The chain uses TRBV28 and TRBJ1-2; D gene unclear. V was trimmed by 1 base and J by 0 bases, leaving 6 bases between them. The CDR3 is 14 residues long. Looked up from germline, CDR1 is MDHEN and CDR2 is SYDVKM. For the CDR3, the DNA is TGTGCCAGCAGTTTATCGACTGCTAACTATGGCTACACCTTC. Amino acids: CASSLSTANYGYTF.

The chain carries TRBV5-1 and TRBJ2-3; D possibly corresponds to TRBD1 (5 bases). Germline CDR1 and CDR2: SGHRS and YFSETQ. The CDR3 has 15 amino acids. V was trimmed by 4 bases and J by 0 bases, leaving 12 bases between them. CDR3 residues: CASSGNGQSTDTQYF. The CDR3 nucleotides are TGCGCCAGCAGCGGGAACGGACAAAGCACAGATACGCAGTATTTT.

The chain's CDR3 is CASTSGFNTDTQYF. The CDR3 nucleotides read TGTGCCAGCACCTCCGGGTTTAACACAGATACGCAGTATTTT. This chain links TRBV6-5 with TRBJ2-3, with D unclear. From germline, CDR1 is MNHEY and CDR2 SVGAGI. Trimming took 7 bases from V and 2 from J, leaving 13 bases between them. The CDR3 has 14 residues.

This chain links TRBV6-1 with TRBJ1-5, with TRBD1 matching 7 bases. After removal of 6 bases from V and 5 bases from J, the junction contained 7 bases not matched to a gene. Germline lookup yields CDR1 MNHNS and CDR2 SASEGT. The CDR3 runs 14 residues. CDR3 DNA sequence: TGTGCCAGCAGCTTAGGACAGGACGATCAGCCCCAGCATTTT. This codes for CASSLGQDDQPQHF.

This clone has more than one count but fewer than ten. This chain's CDR3 is CASSPSLAGASYEQYF. DNA for the CDR3: TGCGCCAGCAGCCCTTCACTAGCGGGTGCCTCCTACGAGCAGTACTTC. This sequence joins TRBV5-1 and TRBJ2-7, with TRBD2 matching 9 bases. The germline V gene encodes CDR1 SGHRS and CDR2 YFSETQ. V was clipped by 4 bases and J by 0 bases; unmatched bases: 8. The CDR3 length is 16 residues.

The rearrangement links TRBV7-2 to TRBJ2-1; D unclear. V was trimmed by 2 bases and J by 2 bases, leaving 10 bases between them. CDR3 length: 15 residues. The germline V gene has CDR1 SGHTA and CDR2 FQGNSA. CDR3 nucleotide sequence: TGTGCCAGCAGCTTAAGGCCAGCAACCTACAATGAGCAGTTCTTC. Amino acids: CASSLRPATYNEQFF.

The rearrangement links TRBV10-1 to TRBJ1-2, with TRBD1 as a possible D gene (6 bases). CDR1 and CDR2 from the germline V gene are WNHNN and SYGVQD (reference sequence). With 5 bases removed from V and 1 base from J, the gap between germline ends came to 8 bases. The CDR3 consists of 13 residues. The CDR3 sequence is CASSRDINYGYTF. CDR3 in DNA: TGCGCCAGCAGTCGGGACATTAACTATGGCTACACCTTC.